The source of this T cell receptor beta chain is a study of blood T cells in healthy people across ages. For the study at large: Template switching picked up about one barcoded beta molecule for each two T cells.

Sample-barcoded 5' priming and a J-beta primer mix drove a second PCR of about 6 to 11 cycles. Researchers report that a template-switch adaptor with 12 random nucleotides tagged each cDNA molecule. TCRdb called the 5' RACE reads again in MiXCR, with one record for every CDR3 protein. The sample shows approximately 830,000 distinct CDR3 sequences, approximately 59% of them seen only once. Isolating PBMCs gave at least 6.5 million of these cells per sample. The germline V and J ends were trimmed by 5 bases and 4 bases, with 11 bases remaining between them. The CDR3 is 12 amino acids. Per the germline V gene, CDR1 is DFQATT and CDR2 is SNEGSKA (reference sequence).

The sequenced sample consisted of blood. The V gene is TRBV20-1, the J gene TRBJ1-2; D is ambiguous. The TCR was taken from a man under 40 in good health. CDR3 sequence (DNA): TGCAGTGCTCCTCGGACCCCCTATGGCTACACCTTC. It codes for CSAPRTPYGYTF.